These 11 T cell receptor beta chains were all obtained from the same sample, sequenced in a study of T cells in Graves' hyperthyroidism and ophthalmopathy. Template material for amplifying TCR beta CDR3 regions consisted of RNA transcripts. Carried out on the TCR CDR3, a first-round RT-PCR used the HTBI primer set. TCRdb processed the multiplex PCR reads anew with MiXCR; each CDR3 protein has one entry. The table records 380,000 or so distinct CDR3 sequences, 13% of them present only once. Specimen: blood. The origin of the receptors is a man aged 30 to 45 with Graves' hyperthyroidism that later progressed to Graves' ophthalmopathy.

The J gene is TRBJ2-7, the V gene TRBV5-1; TRBD1 matches at 8 bases. CDR3 length equals 18 residues. Germline V gene data show CDR1 as SGHRS and CDR2 as YFSETQ. V gave up 0 bases and J gave up 1 base; unmatched junction bases: 12. The CDR3 spells CASSLGPGQEVWSYEQYF. The CDR3 bases are TGCGCCAGCAGCTTGGGCCCGGGACAGGAGGTTTGGTCCTACGAGCAGTACTTC.

This clonotype was counted at least ten times. The chain couples TRBV28 to TRBJ2-2, with TRBD2 as a possible D gene (6 bases). Germline V gene lookup returns CDR1 MDHEN and CDR2 SYDVKM. This CDR3 has 17 residues. V gave up 2 bases and J gave up 6 bases, with 19 bases separating them. CDR3 bases: TGTGCCAGCAGTTTACTGCGGGCAGGAGGGGAGTCCGGGGAGCTGTTTTTT. This encodes CASSLLRAGGESGELFF.

This clonotype was counted many times. The chain carries TRBV20-1 and TRBJ2-1; 11 bases map to TRBD1. V dropped 3 bases and J dropped 7; count of bases not matched to a gene: 11. The length of the CDR3 is 16 residues. Germline V gives CDR1 DFQATT, CDR2 SNEGSKA (reference sequence). The CDR3 nucleotides read TGCAGTGCTAGGGGAATTGGACAGGGGGCTCGTAATGAGCAGTTCTTC. This sequence encodes CSARGIGQGARNEQFF.

This clonotype showed up just a few times. J is TRBJ2-7 and V is TRBV4-1; D is ambiguous. The CDR3 covers 15 residues. Trimming left V 3 bases short and J 1 base short, with 13 bases between. Germline CDR1 MGHRA, CDR2 YSYEKL. Here the CDR3 DNA reads TGCGCCAGCAGCCACGCAGACAACCCATCCTACGAGCAGTACTTC. Translated, it gives CASSHADNPSYEQYF.

This clonotype has ten or more counts. The chain links TRBV7-6 to TRBJ2-7; D is possibly TRBD2 (5 bases). CDR3 length: 13 residues. Trimming cost V 6 bases and J 1 base, with 10 bases left between them. The V gene's germline CDR1 is SGHVS and CDR2 FNYEAQ. This CDR3 reads CASSLGESYEQYF. The CDR3 DNA sequence: TGTGCCAGCAGTTTGGGAGAATCCTACGAGCAGTACTTC. The complete variable domain, with remaining parts taken from reference TRBV7-6 and TRBJ2-7, reads GAGVSQSPRYKVTKRGQDVALRCDPISGHVSLYWYRQALGQGPEFLTYFNYEAQQDKSGLPNDRFSAERPEGSISTLTIQRTEQRDSAMYRCASSLGESYEQYFGPGTRLTVT.

This sequence joins TRBV4-1 and TRBJ1-1, with TRBD1 as a possible D gene (5 bases). Germline V gene sequence: CDR1 MGHRA, CDR2 YSYEKL. Trimming took off 3 bases at V and 0 bases at J, with 11 bases between the two ends. The CDR3 is made up of 15 amino acids. The CDR3 bases are TGCGCCAGCAGCCATCGGGACGCGGTGAACACTGAAGCTTTCTTT. It encodes CASSHRDAVNTEAFF.

This clonotype was picked up many times. J is TRBJ1-1 and V is TRBV29-1, with D possibly TRBD1 on 5 matching bases. Trimming shortened V by 7 bases and J by 0 bases, and 24 bases separated the two germline ends. The germline CDR1 and CDR2 sequences are SQVTM and ANQGSEA. This CDR3 contains 17 residues. The CDR3 reads CSALGRGRPFLNTEAFF. DNA for the CDR3: TGCAGCGCCCTGGGGCGGGGTCGGCCTTTCTTGAACACTGAAGCTTTCTTT.

This clonotype was observed a handful of times. The chain employs TRBV27 and TRBJ1-2; tentatively, D is TRBD1 (6 bases). The CDR3 contains 13 residues. V was shortened by 6 bases and J by 6 bases, with 14 bases between the two germline ends. Per germline, CDR1 MNHEY and CDR2 SMNVEV (reference sequence). This CDR3 is CASSSNTGNGYTF. For the CDR3, the DNA is TGTGCCAGCAGCTCCAATACAGGGAATGGCTACACCTTC.

This clonotype was picked up one time. The chain carries TRBV7-6 and TRBJ2-1; D unclear. CDR3 size: 14 residues. Germline CDR1 is SGHVS and CDR2 is FNYEAQ. V lost 4 bases, J lost 7 bases, and 14 bases lay in between. CDR3 nucleotides: TGTGCCAGCAGCTCTGTGAAGGGAATGAATGAGCAGTTCTTC. As protein: CASSSVKGMNEQFF.

This clonotype was seen at least ten times. V usage is TRBV14 and J usage is TRBJ2-5; 12 bases align to TRBD2. The junction had 5 bases not matched to a gene; V was cut back by 4 bases and J by 5 bases. This CDR3 has 15 residues. The V gene's germline CDR1 is SGHDN and CDR2 FVKESK. Here the CDR3 reads CASSPRTSGAETQYF. CDR3 nucleotide sequence: TGTGCCAGCAGCCCCCGGACTAGCGGGGCGGAGACCCAGTACTTC.

At least ten counts were recorded for this clonotype. The chain uses TRBV7-9 and TRBJ2-7; D is perhaps TRBD1 (6 bases). Trimming removed 5 bases at V and 0 bases at J, with 17 bases between. CDR3 length: 16 amino acids. Looked up from germline, CDR1 is SEHNR and CDR2 is FQNEAQ (reference sequence). The CDR3 loop reads CASSHRKGEGSYEQYF. The CDR3 DNA is TGTGCCAGCAGCCACAGAAAGGGGGAAGGCTCCTACGAGCAGTACTTC.